This T cell receptor (beta chain) was found in a study of OX40 agonist ivuxolimab in advanced cancers. Study overall: The study gave patients intravenous ivuxolimab at 0.01 to 10 mg/kg every 2 weeks. Among those treated, three patients had partial responses, one with hepatocellular carcinoma and two with cutaneous melanoma. Findings and limits, study-wide: Expanded clones were, on average, more numerous in CD8+ T cells than in CD4+. Among the lowest levels of clonal expansion were found in partial responders at 0.1-3.0 mg/kg.

Notes on this clone: Antigen unknown.

TCRdb's copy holds only in-frame clones and misses some; the assay was immunoSEQ multiplex PCR. This table has tens of thousands of clones, approximately 82% appearing once. Germline CDR1 is SGHVS and CDR2 is FQNEAQ. There are 13 residues in the CDR3. Trimming stripped 3 bases from V and 6 bases from J, with 10 bases between. The receptor was isolated from an adult with an advanced solid tumor such as melanoma, head and neck, liver or kidney cancer. The chain couples TRBV7-8 to TRBJ2-3, with D perhaps matching TRBD2 (5 bases). Sequences were derived from CD4+ or CD8+ T cells sorted from blood, sampled in a trial of the OX40 agonist ivuxolimab. The CDR3: CASSFGREDTQYF. The DNA for the CDR3 is TGTGCCAGCAGCTTCGGAAGGGAGGATACGCAGTATTTT. Full variable domain (rest looked up from reference TRBV7-8 and TRBJ2-3): GAGVSQSPRYKVAKRGQDVALRCDPISGHVSLFWYQQALGQGPEFLTYFQNEAQLDKSGLPSDRFFAERPEGSVSTLKIQRTQQEDSAVYLCASSFGREDTQYFGPGTRLTVL.